This TCR beta chain was recovered during a study of control samples from healthy donors and cancer patients. Sequenced by immunoSEQ multiplex PCR; TCRdb stores in-frame clones only, minus some. The sample lists about 150,000 clones; approximately 94% were seen once. This clone has a handful of counts. The CDR3 extends over 15 amino acids. Trimming removed 2 bases from V and 8 bases from J; junction bases left unmatched: 5. Per germline, CDR1 LGHDT and CDR2 YNNKEL (reference sequence). V usage is TRBV3-1 (or the pseudogene TRBV3-2) and J usage is TRBJ1-6; 8 nucleotides align to TRBD1. The sample consisted of blood. The TCR comes from a man aged 40-55 years in good health. CDR3 protein: CASSQTGGDYSPLHF. The CDR3 DNA reads as TGTGCCAGCAGCCAAACAGGGGGAGATTATTCACCCCTCCACTTT.